This paragraph covers one T cell receptor (beta chain) sequence. This clonotype has more than one count but fewer than ten. No antigen is known for it. No much larger clone exists at a distance of one base, and base qualities are not known. Systemically healthy Caucasian individuals from Russia, some 40 in total and aged roughly 6 to 100 years, were included as donors. Each donor gave 8 to 10 milliliters of peripheral blood, drawn into EDTA-treated Vacutainer tubes. Ficoll-Paque density-gradient centrifugation was used to isolate PBMCs, with at least 7 million per sample. Trizol reagent was used to extract total RNA from the PBMCs, yielding at least 5.5 micrograms per sample. For every donor, flow cytometry on a PBMC aliquot measured the percentage of naive CD45RAhigh/CD27high T cells. The junction shows trimming of 7 bases on V and 6 bases on J, plus 15 bases between the germline ends. The CDR3 numbers 12 residues from cysteine through phenylalanine. Of all the DNA, just the CDR3 is kept, 36 bases in frame from base 1. CDR1 and CDR2, looked up from the germline V gene, are SQVTM and ANQGSEA.

Receptor libraries were prepared by 5' RACE. The data were produced on an Illumina HiSeq 2500. The second PCR ran for about 7 to 11 cycles and used a J-beta primer mix along with a sample-barcoded 5' primer. A template-switch 5' adaptor carrying 12 random nucleotides introduced a unique molecular identifier onto each TCR beta cDNA molecule. At least 2.5 million CDR3-containing paired-end reads were obtained from each sample. First-strand cDNA synthesis was performed from all RNA using the Mint cDNA synthesis kit, with priming by a TRBC-specific oligonucleotide. Following uracil-DNA glycosylase treatment, a first 18-cycle PCR with universal primers M1SS and BC2_uni_R was performed on all cDNA. On the study's bioinformatics: For normalization, 1 million high-quality reads, each with a distinct molecular identifier, were randomly selected from each sample. Reads with shared molecular identifiers were discarded instead of being binned into consensus sequences. CDR3 identification, clonotype clustering and error correction used MiTCR with a Q25 quality threshold and the strictest error-elimination algorithm. A nonparametric unseen species model using Euler transformation provided a lower-bound estimate of total TCR beta diversity. In-frame beta chains were kept once TCRdb had trimmed the public reads at Q25 with fastp and called clones with MiXCR. Each entry is one CDR3 protein sequence, shown with its most common DNA and genes. TCRdb, not the original authors, processed these V and J calls. For this sample there are about 1,500,000 distinct CDR3 sequences; about 28% appear just once. The ten largest account for about 8% of the sample.

These data belong to a study of blood T cells in healthy people across ages (dated by TCRdb to the mid-2010s). Looking at the study overall: In model experiments, roughly one uniquely barcoded TCR beta cDNA molecule per two T cells was captured by template switching. Donors were grouped into four age groups: young (average roughly 16 years), middle-aged (39), aged (around 62) and long-lived (around 80). The study measured age-related changes in TCR beta repertoire diversity using deep sequencing normalized with unique cDNA molecular identifiers. Donors of different ages were randomly distributed across sequencing lanes to avoid experimental bias. Using the same blood draw, the study looked at two additional independent replicas of 1 million unique cDNA reads for two donors, one aged 18 to 30 and the other aged 80 or older.

Points the paper makes about the study in general: Because the CMV infection status of the donors was unknown, age-related changes in expanded clonotypes may potentially have been confounded. Since profiling was done on bulk unsorted PBMCs, naive and antigen-experienced compartments could not be conclusively compared. Observed TCR beta diversity correlated strongly with the percentage of naive T cells measured by flow cytometry. As age increased, observed TCR beta diversity per million T cells dropped in a roughly linear way, and a significant reduction was already evident by age approximately 40. Estimates of total diversity based on one million sequenced T cells were considered lower bounds and underestimates. Compared with the aged group, more naive CD4+ T cells, fewer expanded clones and increased TCR diversity were shown by the long-lived group, suggesting age selection.

The sequence was collected from a woman aged 30 to 39 in good health. The chain couples TRBV29-1 to TRBJ1-1; the D gene identity is not certain. Source material: blood. The CDR3 loop reads CSGSNSGPEAFF. Read as DNA, the sequence is TGCAGCGGATCAAATAGTGGGCCTGAAGCTTTCTTT.